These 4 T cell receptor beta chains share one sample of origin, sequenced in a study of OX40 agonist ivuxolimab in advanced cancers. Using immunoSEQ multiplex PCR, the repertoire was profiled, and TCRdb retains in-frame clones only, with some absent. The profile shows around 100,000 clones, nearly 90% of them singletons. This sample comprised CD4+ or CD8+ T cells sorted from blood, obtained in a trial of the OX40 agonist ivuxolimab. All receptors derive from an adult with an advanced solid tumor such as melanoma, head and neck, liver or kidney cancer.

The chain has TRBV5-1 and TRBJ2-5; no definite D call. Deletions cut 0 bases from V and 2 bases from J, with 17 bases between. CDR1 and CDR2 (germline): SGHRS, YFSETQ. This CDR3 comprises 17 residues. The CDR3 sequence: CASSLAPQGTLQETQYF. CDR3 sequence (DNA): TGCGCCAGCAGCTTGGCGCCGCAAGGCACCCTTCAAGAGACCCAGTACTTC. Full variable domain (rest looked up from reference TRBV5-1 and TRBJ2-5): KAGVTQTPRYLIKTRGQQVTLSCSPISGHRSVSWYQQTPGQGLQFLFEYFSETQRNKGNFPGRFSGRQFSNSRSEMNVSTLELGDSALYLCASSLAPQGTLQETQYFGPGTRLLVL.

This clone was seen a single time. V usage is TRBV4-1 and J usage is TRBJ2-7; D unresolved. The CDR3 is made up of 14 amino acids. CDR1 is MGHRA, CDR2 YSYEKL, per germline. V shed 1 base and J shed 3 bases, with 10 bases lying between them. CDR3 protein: CASSQVELNYEQYF. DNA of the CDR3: TGCGCCAGCAGCCAAGTCGAGCTTAACTACGAGCAGTACTTC.

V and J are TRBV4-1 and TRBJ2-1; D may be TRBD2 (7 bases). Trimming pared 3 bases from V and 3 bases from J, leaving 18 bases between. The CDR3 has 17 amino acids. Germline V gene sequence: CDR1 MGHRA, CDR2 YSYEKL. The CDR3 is CASSHWGSRGGYNEQFF. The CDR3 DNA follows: TGCGCCAGCAGCCACTGGGGATCGAGGGGGGGCTACAATGAGCAGTTCTTC.

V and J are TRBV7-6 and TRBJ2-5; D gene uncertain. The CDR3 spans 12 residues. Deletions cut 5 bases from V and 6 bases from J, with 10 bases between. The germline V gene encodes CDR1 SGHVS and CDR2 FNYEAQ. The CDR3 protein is CASSPSAKTQYF. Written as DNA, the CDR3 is TGTGCCAGCAGCCCTTCCGCGAAGACCCAGTACTTC.